These 26 T cell receptor beta chains were sequenced from one sample in a study of blood T cell repertoires in COVID-19. Here immunoSEQ multiplex PCR was the method, and the copy in TCRdb shows in-frame clones only, minus some. Here the sample spans fewer than 200,000 clones, 65% to 85% being singletons. Sample: PBMCs or T cells enriched from blood (not recorded which). The receptors were sampled from a woman in her forties or fifties in a cohort exposed to, infected with or recovered from COVID-19 (not recorded which).

The chain combines TRBV13 with TRBJ2-3, with a tentative D call TRBD2 (6 bases). The CDR3 loop spans 16 amino acids. Germline CDR1 reads PRHDT; CDR2 reads FYEKMQ (reference sequence). V was clipped by 7 bases and J by 5 bases, with 22 bases between them. CDR3 residues: CASTRTRDSAGDTQYF. The CDR3 DNA is TGTGCCAGCACGCGCACCCGGGACTCTGCGGGAGATACGCAGTATTTT.

CDR3 DNA: TGTGCCACCAGTGATCATGAGGGAAATACTGAAGCTTTCTTT. Its protein product is CATSDHEGNTEAFF. V and J are TRBV24-1 and TRBJ1-1; no reliable D call. The CDR3 is 14 residues long. The V gene lost 3 bases and the J gene lost 5 bases, with 12 bases spanning the gap. Germline CDR1 KGHDR, CDR2 SFDVKD.

Here the CDR3 reads CASSSDEGGRAHNEQFF. CDR3 bases: TGTGCCAGCAGCTCCGATGAGGGCGGGAGGGCCCACAATGAGCAGTTCTTC. V gene TRBV13 combines with J gene TRBJ2-1; TRBD2 agrees at 9 bases. V shed 4 bases and J 5 bases; nucleotides not matched to a gene: 12. Germline V gene sequence: CDR1 PRHDT, CDR2 FYEKMQ (reference sequence). The CDR3 spans 17 residues.

The genes are TRBV11-3 and TRBJ2-5; 7 bases fit TRBD2. The CDR3 has 13 residues. With 3 bases clipped from V and 10 bases from J, the junction kept 8 bases outside the gene matches. Germline V gene lookup returns CDR1 SGHNT and CDR2 YENEEA. The CDR3 is CASSFDARGDQYF. For the CDR3, the DNA is TGTGCCAGCAGCTTTGACGCCCGGGGGGACCAGTACTTC.

The V and J genes are TRBV2 and TRBJ2-2; 8 bases fit TRBD1. CDR1 and CDR2 (germline): SNHLY, FYNNEI. The junction had 14 bases not matched to a gene; V was cut back by 7 bases and J by 4 bases. CDR3 length: 17 amino acids. The CDR3 region is CASIGQGGILGTGELFF. The DNA for the CDR3 is TGTGCCAGCATAGGACAGGGAGGAATTTTGGGCACCGGGGAGCTGTTTTTT.

The chain uses TRBV2 and TRBJ2-6; D unclear. The CDR3 is made up of 13 amino acids. Germline values: CDR1 SNHLY, CDR2 FYNNEI. The ends were cut back, 8 bases at V and 4 bases at J, with 9 bases in the middle. CDR3 in amino acids: CASRGMGANVLTF. CDR3 DNA sequence: TGTGCCAGCCGAGGAATGGGGGCCAACGTCCTGACTTTC.

The CDR3 nucleotides read TGTGCCAGCAGCCAACAAACAGGGGGTACTGAAGCTTTCTTT. Translating it yields CASSQQTGGTEAFF. The chain has TRBV3-1 (or the pseudogene TRBV3-2) and TRBJ1-1, with 8 positions matching TRBD1. This CDR3 region has 14 residues. The trim removed 2 bases at V and 5 bases at J, leaving 4 bases unmatched. Germline CDR1 reads LGHDT; CDR2 reads YNNKEL (reference sequence).

This clone came up once. The chain has TRBV5-5 and TRBJ2-1, with TRBD2 matching 8 bases. V gave up 0 bases and J gave up 6 bases; unmatched junction bases: 5. The CDR3 sequence is 15 residues long. Germline values: CDR1 SGHKS, CDR2 YYEKEE (reference sequence). This CDR3 reads CASSLDPAGVNEQFF. The CDR3 DNA follows: TGTGCCAGCAGCTTGGATCCAGCGGGGGTCAATGAGCAGTTCTTC.

V usage is TRBV5-1 and J usage is TRBJ1-3; D might be TRBD1 (6 bases). The CDR3 has 17 residues. Germline V gene data show CDR1 as SGHRS and CDR2 as YFSETQ. V gave up 0 bases and J gave up 0 bases, with 13 bases separating them. The CDR3 reads CASSLVPKGDSGNTIYF. The CDR3 DNA is TGCGCCAGCAGCTTGGTGCCCAAGGGGGACTCTGGAAACACCATATATTTT. Based on the CDR3 plus reference TRBV5-1 and TRBJ1-3, the full variable domain is KAGVTQTPRYLIKTRGQQVTLSCSPISGHRSVSWYQQTPGQGLQFLFEYFSETQRNKGNFPGRFSGRQFSNSRSEMNVSTLELGDSALYLCASSLVPKGDSGNTIYFGEGSWLTVV.

This clone was detected only a few times. V is TRBV5-6 and J is TRBJ2-7; 9 positions agree with TRBD2. Germline CDR1 is SGHDT and CDR2 is YYEEEE. Unmatched junction bases numbered 9, after V lost 1 base and J lost 7 bases. The CDR3 spans 15 residues. The CDR3 sequence is CASSLISGSSGEQYF. The CDR3, as DNA: TGTGCCAGCAGCTTGATTAGCGGGAGTTCGGGGGAGCAGTACTTC.

The chain joins TRBV2 to TRBJ2-7; the match to TRBD1 covers 10 bases. V gave up 8 bases and J gave up 4 bases; unmatched junction bases: 5. In germline, CDR1 is SNHLY, CDR2 FYNNEI. CDR3 length: 13 residues. In nucleotides, the CDR3 is TGTGCCAGCCAGGACAGGGGGTTGTACGAGCAGTACTTC. This translates into CASQDRGLYEQYF.

The J gene is TRBJ1-1, the V gene TRBV28, with 8 bases lining up with TRBD1. V shed 6 bases and J 0 bases; nucleotides not matched to a gene: 6. The CDR3 totals 15 residues. Per the germline V gene, CDR1 is MDHEN and CDR2 is SYDVKM. CDR3 DNA: TGTGCCAGCAGGCGGAACAGGGGGGTGAACACTGAAGCTTTCTTT. Translation: CASRRNRGVNTEAFF.

As for this clone: The identical CDR3 is also encoded by other nucleotide sequences in the sample. The chain has TRBV18 and TRBJ1-5; 8 positions match TRBD1. CDR1 and CDR2 (germline): KGHSH, LQKENI. Losses at the gene ends were 3 bases for V and 2 bases for J; bases not matched to a gene: 3. This CDR3 has 15 amino acids. CDR3 sequence: CASSPDRGGNQPQHF. The CDR3 nucleotides read TGTGCCAGCTCACCCGACAGGGGCGGCAATCAGCCCCAGCATTTT.

The chain links TRBV27 to TRBJ1-3; D is uncertain. The V end lost 2 bases, the J end lost 0 bases, and 8 bases lay between the germline ends. CDR3 length equals 15 residues. CDR1 is MNHEY and CDR2 is SMNVEV in the germline V gene (reference sequence). CDR3 DNA sequence: TGTGCCAGCAGTTTACACGGTAGCTCTGGAAACACCATATATTTT. Translating gives CASSLHGSSGNTIYF.

The chain carries TRBV5-1 and TRBJ2-4, with D hard to call. The CDR3 has 15 residues. Deletions cut 0 bases from V and 2 bases from J, with 9 bases between. Germline lookup yields CDR1 SGHRS and CDR2 YFSETQ. In DNA, the CDR3 is TGCGCCAGCAGCTTGGCCGGAGCGCCCAAAAACATTCAGTACTTC. This sequence encodes CASSLAGAPKNIQYF.

V is TRBV19 and J is TRBJ2-2; unclear D gene. V was cut by 0 bases and J by 6 bases, with 2 bases left in between. The CDR3 is 12 amino acids. Germline loops: CDR1 LNHDA, CDR2 SQIVND (reference sequence). The CDR3, as DNA: TGTGCCAGTAGTATAGACGCCGGGGAGCTGTTTTTT. Its translation: CASSIDAGELFF.

The chain recombines TRBV12-3 or TRBV12-4 with TRBJ1-5; TRBD1 matches 8 bases. The junction had 1 base not matched to a gene; V was cut back by 5 bases and J by 4 bases. This CDR3 region has 13 residues. The CDR3 sequence: CASSQGANQPQHF. The CDR3 DNA reads TGTGCCAGCAGTCAGGGGGCGAATCAGCCCCAGCATTTT.

V gene TRBV3-1 (or the pseudogene TRBV3-2) combines with J gene TRBJ2-7; D unclear. Germline assignment: CDR1 LGHDT and CDR2 YNNKEL (reference sequence). This CDR3 spans 15 amino acids. The ends were cut back, 0 bases at V and 5 bases at J, with 14 bases in the middle. CDR3 in amino acids: CASSQDWPGLDEQYF. CDR3 nucleotides: TGTGCCAGCAGCCAAGACTGGCCAGGCCTCGACGAGCAGTACTTC.

The gene calls are TRBV12-3 or TRBV12-4 and TRBJ2-7, with 8 nucleotides matching TRBD1. Trimming cost V 5 bases and J 5 bases; bases outside gene matches: 5. This CDR3 contains 13 residues. CDR3 loop: CASSGDRGDEQYF. In DNA, the CDR3 is TGTGCCAGCAGTGGAGACAGGGGTGACGAGCAGTACTTC.

The chain employs TRBV4-3 and TRBJ2-2, with D tentatively TRBD2 (5 bases). This CDR3 region has 16 residues. CDR1 and CDR2 (germline): LGHNA, YSLEER. V gave up 3 bases and J gave up 4 bases, with 15 bases separating them. In DNA form, the CDR3 reads TGCGCCAGCAGCCAGCGCCGGGGTGCGGGCACCGGGGAGCTGTTTTTT. This sequence encodes CASSQRRGAGTGELFF.

The chain is built from TRBV28 and TRBJ1-2; D perhaps matches TRBD1 (5 bases). Germline CDR1 reads MDHEN; CDR2 reads SYDVKM. V was cut by 3 bases and J by 4 bases, with 9 bases left in between. This CDR3 comprises 13 residues. CDR3 sequence: CASSFTGIYGYTF. The CDR3 DNA is TGTGCCAGCAGTTTTACAGGAATCTATGGCTACACCTTC.

The chain joins TRBV24-1 to TRBJ2-2; TRBD1 agrees at 9 bases. Germline values: CDR1 KGHDR, CDR2 SFDVKD. J was trimmed by 4 bases and V by 6 bases; bases with no gene match: 8. The CDR3 covers 16 residues. Here the CDR3 reads CATSRVGQGSTGELFF. The CDR3 bases are TGTGCCACCAGTCGAGTAGGACAGGGGAGCACCGGGGAGCTGTTTTTT.

In DNA form, the CDR3 reads TGTGCCAGCAGTTTGCGACAGGGACCCTACGAGCAGTACTTC. Its translation is CASSLRQGPYEQYF. The V gene is TRBV27, the J gene TRBJ2-7; 7 nucleotides agree with TRBD1. With 3 bases clipped from V and 2 bases from J, the junction kept 4 bases outside the gene matches. The CDR3 is 14 residues long. CDR1 MNHEY and CDR2 SMNVEV come from the germline V gene (reference sequence).

The CDR3, as DNA: TGTGCCAGCAGCTTGGTTCTTGGACAGGTTAACTCTGGGGCCAACGTCCTGACTTTC. Translation: CASSLVLGQVNSGANVLTF. The chain has TRBV5-6 and TRBJ2-6; 7 positions agree with TRBD1. Per the germline V gene, CDR1 is SGHDT and CDR2 is YYEEEE. The CDR3 runs 19 residues. V trimming: 0 bases; J trimming: 0 bases; junction bases outside the gene matches: 9.

The chain combines TRBV3-1 (or the pseudogene TRBV3-2) with TRBJ1-2, with D perhaps TRBD1 (5 bases). V was shortened by 5 bases and J by 4 bases, with 20 bases between the two germline ends. Per the germline V gene, CDR1 is LGHDT and CDR2 is YNNKEL (reference sequence). The CDR3 length is 16 residues. The CDR3 coding sequence is TGTGCCAGCAGCTACCCAAGTGGGGGGACCGGCTATGGCTACACCTTC. Translation gives CASSYPSGGTGYGYTF.

This chain uses TRBV11-3 with TRBJ2-7; D might be TRBD2 (7 bases). This CDR3 region has 12 residues. Germline CDR1 and CDR2: SGHNT and YENEEA. The V gene lost 7 bases and the J gene lost 5 bases, with 12 bases spanning the gap. The CDR3 protein is CASNLGGDEQYF. DNA for the CDR3: TGTGCCAGCAATTTAGGGGGGGACGAGCAGTACTTC.